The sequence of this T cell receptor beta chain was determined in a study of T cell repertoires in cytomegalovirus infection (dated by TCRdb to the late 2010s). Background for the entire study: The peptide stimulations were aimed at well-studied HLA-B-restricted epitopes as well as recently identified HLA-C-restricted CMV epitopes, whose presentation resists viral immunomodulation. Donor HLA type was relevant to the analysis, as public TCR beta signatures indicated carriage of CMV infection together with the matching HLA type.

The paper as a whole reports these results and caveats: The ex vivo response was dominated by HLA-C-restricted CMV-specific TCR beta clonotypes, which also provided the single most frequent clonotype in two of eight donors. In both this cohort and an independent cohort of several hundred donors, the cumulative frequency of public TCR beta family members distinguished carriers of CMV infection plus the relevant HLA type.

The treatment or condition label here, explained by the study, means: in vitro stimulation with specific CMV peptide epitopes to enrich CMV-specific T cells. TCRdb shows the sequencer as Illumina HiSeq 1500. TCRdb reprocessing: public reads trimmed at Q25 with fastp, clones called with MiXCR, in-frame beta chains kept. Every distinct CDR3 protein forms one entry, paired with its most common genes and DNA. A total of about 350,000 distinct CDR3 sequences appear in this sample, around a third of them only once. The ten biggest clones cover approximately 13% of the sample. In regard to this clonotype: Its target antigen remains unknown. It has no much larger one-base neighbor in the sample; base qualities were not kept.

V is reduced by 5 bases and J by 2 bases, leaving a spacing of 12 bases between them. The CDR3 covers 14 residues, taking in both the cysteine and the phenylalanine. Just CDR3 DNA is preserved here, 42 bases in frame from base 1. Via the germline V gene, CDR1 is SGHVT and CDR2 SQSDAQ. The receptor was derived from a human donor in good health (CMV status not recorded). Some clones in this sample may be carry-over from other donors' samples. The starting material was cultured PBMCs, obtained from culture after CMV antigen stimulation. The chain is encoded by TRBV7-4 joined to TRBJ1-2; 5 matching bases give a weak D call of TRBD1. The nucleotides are TGTGCCAGCAGCCAGGTGTCAGGGAACTATGGCTACACCTTC. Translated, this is CASSQVSGNYGYTF.